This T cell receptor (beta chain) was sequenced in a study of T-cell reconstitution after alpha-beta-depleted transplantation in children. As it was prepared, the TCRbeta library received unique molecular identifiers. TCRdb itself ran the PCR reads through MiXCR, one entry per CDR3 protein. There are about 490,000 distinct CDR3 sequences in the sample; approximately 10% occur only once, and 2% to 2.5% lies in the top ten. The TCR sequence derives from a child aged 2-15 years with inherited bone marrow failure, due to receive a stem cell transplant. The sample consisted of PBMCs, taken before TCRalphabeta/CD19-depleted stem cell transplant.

The CDR3 DNA follows: TGCGCCAGCAGCATCCGGGACTCGGCGTTGGGTGAGCAGTTCTTC. This gives the protein CASSIRDSALGEQFF. The chain couples TRBV5-1 to TRBJ2-1; tentatively, D is TRBD2 (6 bases). Germline CDR1 SGHRS, CDR2 YFSETQ. This CDR3 has 15 amino acids. V lost 4 bases, J lost 9 bases, and 20 bases lay in between.